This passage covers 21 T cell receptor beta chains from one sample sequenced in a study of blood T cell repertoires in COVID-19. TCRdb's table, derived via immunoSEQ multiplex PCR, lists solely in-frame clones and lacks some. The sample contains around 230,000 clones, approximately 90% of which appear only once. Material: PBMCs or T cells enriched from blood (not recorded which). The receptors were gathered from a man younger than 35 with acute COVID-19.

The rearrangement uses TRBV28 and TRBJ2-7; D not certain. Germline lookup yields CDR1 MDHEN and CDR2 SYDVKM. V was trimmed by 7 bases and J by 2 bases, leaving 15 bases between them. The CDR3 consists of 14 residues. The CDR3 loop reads CASTSPGPTYEQYF. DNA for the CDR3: TGTGCCAGCACCAGCCCTGGGCCAACCTACGAGCAGTACTTC.

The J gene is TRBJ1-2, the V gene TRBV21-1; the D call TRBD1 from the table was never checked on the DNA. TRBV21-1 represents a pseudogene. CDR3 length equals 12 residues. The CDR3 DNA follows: TGTGCCAGCAGCAGCACAGGGGACGGCTACACCTTC. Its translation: CASSSTGDGYTF.

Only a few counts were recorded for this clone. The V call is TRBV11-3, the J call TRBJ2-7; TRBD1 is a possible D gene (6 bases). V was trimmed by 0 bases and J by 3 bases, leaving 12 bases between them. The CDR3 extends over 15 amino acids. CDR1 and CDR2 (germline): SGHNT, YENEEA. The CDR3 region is CASSLEAARGYEQYF. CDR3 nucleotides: TGTGCCAGCAGCTTAGAGGCGGCCAGGGGCTACGAGCAGTACTTC. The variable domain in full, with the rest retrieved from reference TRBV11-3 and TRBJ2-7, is EAGVVQSPRYKIIEKKQPVAFWCNPISGHNTLYWYLQNLGQGPELLIRYENEEAVDDSQLPKDRFSAERLKGVDSTLKIQPAELGDSAVYLCASSLEAARGYEQYFGPGTRLTVT.

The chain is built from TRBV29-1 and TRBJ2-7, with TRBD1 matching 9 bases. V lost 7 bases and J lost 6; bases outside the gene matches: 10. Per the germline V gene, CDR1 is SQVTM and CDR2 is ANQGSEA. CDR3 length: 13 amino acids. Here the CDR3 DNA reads TGCAGCGCCCTGCGGACAGGGGCGGGCGAGCAGTACTTC. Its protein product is CSALRTGAGEQYF.

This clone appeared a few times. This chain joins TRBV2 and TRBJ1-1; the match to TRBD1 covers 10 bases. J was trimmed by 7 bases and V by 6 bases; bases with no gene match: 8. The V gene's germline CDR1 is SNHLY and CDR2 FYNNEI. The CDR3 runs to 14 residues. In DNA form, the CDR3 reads TGTGCCAGCAGCTACCGGGACAGGGGCGATGAAGCTTTCTTT. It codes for CASSYRDRGDEAFF.

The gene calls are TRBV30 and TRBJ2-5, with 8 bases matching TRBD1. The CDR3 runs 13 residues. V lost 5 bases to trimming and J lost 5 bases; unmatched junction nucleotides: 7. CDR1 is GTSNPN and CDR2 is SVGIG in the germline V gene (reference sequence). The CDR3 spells CAWARTGWETQYF. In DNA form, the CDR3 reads TGTGCCTGGGCGAGGACAGGGTGGGAGACCCAGTACTTC. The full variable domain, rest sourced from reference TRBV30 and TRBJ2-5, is SQTIHQWPATLVQPVGSPLSLECTVEGTSNPNLYWYRQAAGRGLQLLFYSVGIGQISSEVPQNLSASRPQDRQFILSSKKLLLSDSGFYLCAWARTGWETQYFGPGTRLLVL.

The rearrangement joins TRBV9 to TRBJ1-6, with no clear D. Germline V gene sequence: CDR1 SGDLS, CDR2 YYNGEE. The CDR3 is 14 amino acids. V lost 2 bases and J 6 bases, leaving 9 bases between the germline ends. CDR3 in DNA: TGTGCCAGCAGCGTCGGCAGGCCTAATTCACCCCTCCACTTT. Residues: CASSVGRPNSPLHF.

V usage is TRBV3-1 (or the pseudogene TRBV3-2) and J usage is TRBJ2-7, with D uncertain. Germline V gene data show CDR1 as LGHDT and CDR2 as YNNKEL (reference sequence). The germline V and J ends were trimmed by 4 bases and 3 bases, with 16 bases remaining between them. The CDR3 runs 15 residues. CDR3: CASSPYSKKLYEQYF. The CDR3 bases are TGTGCCAGCAGCCCTTATAGCAAGAAGCTCTACGAGCAGTACTTC.

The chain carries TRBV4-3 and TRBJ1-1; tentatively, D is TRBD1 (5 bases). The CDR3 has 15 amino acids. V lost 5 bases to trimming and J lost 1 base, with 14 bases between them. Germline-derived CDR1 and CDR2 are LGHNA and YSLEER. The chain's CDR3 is CASSSSFGQNTEAFF. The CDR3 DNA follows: TGCGCCAGCAGCTCCTCATTCGGACAGAACACTGAAGCTTTCTTT.

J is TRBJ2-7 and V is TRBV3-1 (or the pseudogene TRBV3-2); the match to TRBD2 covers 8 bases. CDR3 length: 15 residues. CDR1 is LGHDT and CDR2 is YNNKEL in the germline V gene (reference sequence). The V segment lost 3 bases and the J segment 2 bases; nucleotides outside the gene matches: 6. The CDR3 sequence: CASSHTGTRTYEQYF. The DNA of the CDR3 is TGTGCCAGCAGCCACACCGGGACTAGAACCTACGAGCAGTACTTC.

The CDR3 is CASSLESARTEAFF. The CDR3 nucleotides are TGTGCCAGCAGTTTAGAGTCAGCCAGGACTGAAGCTTTCTTT. This chain uses TRBV27 with TRBJ1-1; no reliable D call. Germline CDR1 MNHEY, CDR2 SMNVEV (reference sequence). Trimming stripped 2 bases from V and 5 bases from J, with 12 bases between. The CDR3 length is 14 residues.

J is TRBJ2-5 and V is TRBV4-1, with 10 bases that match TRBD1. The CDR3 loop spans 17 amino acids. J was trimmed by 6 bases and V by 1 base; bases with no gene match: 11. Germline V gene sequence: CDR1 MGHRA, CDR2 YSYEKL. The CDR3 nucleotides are TGCGCCAGCAGCCAAGGGCCGGGACAGGGGCAATGGAAGACCCAGTACTTC. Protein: CASSQGPGQGQWKTQYF.

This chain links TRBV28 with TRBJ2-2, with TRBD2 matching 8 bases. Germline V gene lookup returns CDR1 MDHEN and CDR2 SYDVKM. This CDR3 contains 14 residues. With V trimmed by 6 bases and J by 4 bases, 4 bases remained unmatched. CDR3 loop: CASSRAGGTGELFF. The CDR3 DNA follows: TGTGCCAGCAGCCGGGCGGGGGGCACCGGGGAGCTGTTTTTT.

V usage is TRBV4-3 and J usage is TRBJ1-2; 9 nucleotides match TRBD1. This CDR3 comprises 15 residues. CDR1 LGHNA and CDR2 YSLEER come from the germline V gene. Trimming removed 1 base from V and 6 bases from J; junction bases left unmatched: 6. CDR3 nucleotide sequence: TGCGCCAGCAGCCAAGGGGACAGGGCTTTTGATGGCTACACCTTC. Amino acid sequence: CASSQGDRAFDGYTF.

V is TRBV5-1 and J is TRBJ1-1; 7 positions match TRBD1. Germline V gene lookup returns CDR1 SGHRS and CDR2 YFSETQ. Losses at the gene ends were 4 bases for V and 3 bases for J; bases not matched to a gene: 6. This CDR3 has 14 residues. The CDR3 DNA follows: TGCGCCAGCAGCACGACAGGGCCCGACACTGAAGCTTTCTTT. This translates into CASSTTGPDTEAFF.

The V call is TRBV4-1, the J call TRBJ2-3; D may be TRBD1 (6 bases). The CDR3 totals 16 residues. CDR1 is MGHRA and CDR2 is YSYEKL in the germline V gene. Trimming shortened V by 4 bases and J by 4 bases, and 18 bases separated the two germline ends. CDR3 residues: CASSPEAGAAADTQYF. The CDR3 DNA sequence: TGCGCCAGCAGCCCAGAAGCAGGGGCTGCCGCAGATACGCAGTATTTT.

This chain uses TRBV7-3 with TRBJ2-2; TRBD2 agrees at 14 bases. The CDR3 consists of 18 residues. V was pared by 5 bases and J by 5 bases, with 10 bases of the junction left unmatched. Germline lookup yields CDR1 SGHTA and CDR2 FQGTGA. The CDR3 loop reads CASSEPGLAGVRTGELFF. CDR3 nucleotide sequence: TGTGCCAGCAGCGAGCCGGGACTAGCGGGAGTACGGACCGGGGAGCTGTTTTTT. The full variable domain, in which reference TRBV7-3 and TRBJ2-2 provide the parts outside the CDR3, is GAGVSQTPSNKVTEKGKYVELRCDPISGHTALYWYRQSLGQGPEFLIYFQGTGAADDSGLPNDRFFAVRPEGSVSTLKIQRTERGDSAVYLCASSEPGLAGVRTGELFFGEGSRLTVL.

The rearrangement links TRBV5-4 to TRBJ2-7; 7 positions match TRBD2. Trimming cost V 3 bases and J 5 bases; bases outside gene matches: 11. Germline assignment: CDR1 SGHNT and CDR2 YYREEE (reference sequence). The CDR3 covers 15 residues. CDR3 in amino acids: CASSSNGGTPDEQYF. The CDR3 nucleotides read TGTGCCAGCAGCTCAAACGGGGGGACCCCTGACGAGCAGTACTTC. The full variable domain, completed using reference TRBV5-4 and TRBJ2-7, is ETGVTQSPTHLIKTRGQQVTLRCSSQSGHNTVSWYQQALGQGPQFIFQYYREEENGRGNFPPRFSGLQFPNYSSELNVNALELDDSALYLCASSSNGGTPDEQYFGPGTRLTVT.

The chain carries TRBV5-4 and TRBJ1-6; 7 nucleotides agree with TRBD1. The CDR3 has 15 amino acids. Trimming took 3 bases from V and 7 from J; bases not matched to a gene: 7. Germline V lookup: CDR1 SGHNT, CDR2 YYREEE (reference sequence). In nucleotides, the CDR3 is TGTGCCAGCAGCTGGGGACAGCAGGGGAATTCACCCCTCCACTTT. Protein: CASSWGQQGNSPLHF.

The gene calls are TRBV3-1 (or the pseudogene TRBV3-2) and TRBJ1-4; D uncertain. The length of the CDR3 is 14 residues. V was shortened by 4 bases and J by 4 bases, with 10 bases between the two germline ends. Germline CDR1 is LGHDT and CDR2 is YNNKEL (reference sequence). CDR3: CASSPDTYNEKLFF. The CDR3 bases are TGTGCCAGCAGCCCCGACACATATAATGAAAAACTGTTTTTT.

CDR3: CAGQQGMREKLFF. CDR3 coding DNA: TGTGCCGGCCAACAGGGGATGCGTGAAAAACTGTTTTTT. The chain links TRBV30 to TRBJ1-4; 7 bases are shared with TRBD1. V lost 8 bases to trimming and J lost 7 bases; unmatched junction nucleotides: 10. The CDR3 covers 13 residues. Per germline, CDR1 GTSNPN and CDR2 SVGIG (reference sequence).